This T cell receptor (beta chain) was found in a study of blood T cell repertoires in COVID-19. The sample holds one count of this clone. Resolution of symptoms, clearance, or two negative PCRs was present in recovered Cohort 3 donors. The ends lost 0 bases at V and 2 bases at J; junction bases unmatched: 5. Germline V lookup: CDR1 SGHRS, CDR2 YFSETQ. The length of the CDR3 is 16 residues. This table comes from immunoSEQ multiplex PCR, and its TCRdb copy is limited to in-frame clones, with some not included. The data contain around 310,000 clones, approximately 88% of them singletons. The chain links TRBV5-1 to TRBJ2-3; 8 nucleotides line up with TRBD2. The source of this sequence is a man aged 25-40 years who had recovered from COVID-19. The sequencing sample was made of PBMCs or T cells enriched from blood (not recorded which). DNA for the CDR3: TGCGCCAGCAGCTTGGGTACTAGCGGAATCACAGATACGCAGTATTTT. It codes for CASSLGTSGITDTQYF.